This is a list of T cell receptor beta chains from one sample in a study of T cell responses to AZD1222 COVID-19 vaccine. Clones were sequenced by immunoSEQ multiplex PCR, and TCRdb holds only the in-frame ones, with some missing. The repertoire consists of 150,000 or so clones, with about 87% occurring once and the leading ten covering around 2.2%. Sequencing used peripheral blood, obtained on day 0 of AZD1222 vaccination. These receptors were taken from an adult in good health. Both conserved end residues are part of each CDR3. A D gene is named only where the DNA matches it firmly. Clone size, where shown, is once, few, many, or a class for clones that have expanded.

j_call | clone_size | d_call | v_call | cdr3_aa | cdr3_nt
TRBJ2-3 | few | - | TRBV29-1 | CSVEGQGSRDTQYF | TGCAGCGTTGAAGGCCAGGGTTCTAGGGATACGCAGTATTTT
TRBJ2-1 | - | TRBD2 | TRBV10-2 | CASSDWASGRGDNEQFF | TGCGCCAGCAGTGATTGGGCTAGCGGGAGAGGCGACAATGAGCAGTTCTTC
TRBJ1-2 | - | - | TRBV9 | CASSESPGTARSYTF | TGTGCCAGCAGCGAATCTCCGGGGACGGCCCGGAGCTACACCTTC
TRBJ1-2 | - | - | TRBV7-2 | CASSLPGQANYGYTF | TGTGCCAGCAGCTTGCCAGGCCAAGCTAACTATGGCTACACCTTC
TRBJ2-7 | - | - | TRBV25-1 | CASRDGTDFYEQYF | TGTGCCAGCAGAGACGGGACGGACTTCTACGAGCAGTACTTC
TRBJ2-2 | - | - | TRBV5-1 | CASSFKGGDTGELFF | TGCGCCAGCAGCTTCAAGGGAGGTGACACCGGGGAGCTGTTTTTT
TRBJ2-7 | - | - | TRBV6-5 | CASTGLSYEQYF | TGTGCCAGCACTGGTCTCTCCTACGAGCAGTACTTC
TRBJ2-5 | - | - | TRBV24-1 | CATSDFEGQETQYF | TGTGCCACCAGTGATTTCGAGGGTCAAGAGACCCAGTACTTC
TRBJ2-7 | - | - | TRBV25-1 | CASSEVYEQYF | TGTGCCAGCAGTGAAGTCTACGAGCAGTACTTC
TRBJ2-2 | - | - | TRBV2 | CASCISQKTGELFF | TGTGCCAGCTGCATTTCCCAAAAGACCGGGGAGCTGTTTTTT
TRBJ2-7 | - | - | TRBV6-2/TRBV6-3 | CASSRGPLWDLEQYF | TGTGCCAGCAGTCGCGGACCGCTTTGGGATTTGGAGCAGTACTTC
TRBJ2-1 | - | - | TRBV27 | CASSFTRGSEQFF | TGTGCCAGCAGCTTTACTAGGGGCTCCGAGCAGTTCTTC
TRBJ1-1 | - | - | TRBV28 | CASGLINTEAFF | TGTGCCAGCGGACTGATAAACACTGAAGCTTTCTTT
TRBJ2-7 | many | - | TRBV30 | CAWSRGEVYEQYF | TGTGCCTGGAGTCGAGGAGAGGTCTACGAGCAGTACTTC
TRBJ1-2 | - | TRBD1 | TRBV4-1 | CASSPLGMGQGNHYGYTF | TGCGCCAGCAGCCCGCTTGGAATGGGACAGGGAAATCACTATGGCTACACCTTC
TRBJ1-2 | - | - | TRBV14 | CASSQDLGGLGGYTF | TGTGCCAGCAGCCAAGATCTCGGGGGTCTTGGCGGCTACACCTTC
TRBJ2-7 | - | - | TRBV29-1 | CSVPKGKTYEQYF | TGCAGCGTACCCAAGGGGAAAACCTACGAGCAGTACTTC
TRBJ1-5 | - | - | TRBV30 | CAWSGQVFSNQPQHF | TGTGCCTGGAGTGGACAGGTTTTTAGCAATCAGCCCCAGCATTTT
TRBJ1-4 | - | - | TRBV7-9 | CASNKEGGEKLFF | TGTGCCAGCAACAAGGAGGGAGGAGAAAAACTGTTTTTT
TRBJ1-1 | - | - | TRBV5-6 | CASSDSETWTEAFF | TGTGCCAGCAGCGACAGTGAAACTTGGACTGAAGCTTTCTTT
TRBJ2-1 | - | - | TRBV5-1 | CASSFAGANEQFF | TGCGCCAGCAGCTTTGCGGGGGCCAATGAGCAGTTCTTC
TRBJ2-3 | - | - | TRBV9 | CASSVEVVTDTQYF | TGTGCCAGCAGCGTAGAAGTAGTAACAGATACGCAGTATTTT
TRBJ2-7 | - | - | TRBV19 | CASSIVAGSSYEQYF | TGTGCCAGTAGTATAGTCGCGGGCAGCTCCTACGAGCAGTACTTC
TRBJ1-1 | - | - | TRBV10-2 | CASSGWVGNTEAFF | TGCGCCAGCAGTGGATGGGTGGGTAATACTGAAGCTTTCTTT
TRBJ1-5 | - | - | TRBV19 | CATRGGNQPQHF | TGTGCCACCAGGGGCGGTAATCAGCCCCAGCATTTT
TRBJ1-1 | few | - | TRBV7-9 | CASGRSGNTEAFF | TGTGCCAGCGGGAGGTCAGGGAACACTGAAGCTTTCTTT
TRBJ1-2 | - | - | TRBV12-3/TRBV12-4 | CASSLPGGGYTF | TGTGCCAGCAGTTTACCCGGCGGCGGCTACACCTTC
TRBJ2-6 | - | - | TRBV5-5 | CASSLAAGANVLTF | TGTGCCAGCAGCTTGGCCGCTGGGGCCAACGTCCTGACTTTC
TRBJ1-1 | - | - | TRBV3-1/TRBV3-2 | CASSRRGSTEAFF | TGTGCCAGCAGCCGCAGGGGATCAACTGAAGCTTTCTTT
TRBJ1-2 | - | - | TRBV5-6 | CASSVVRGGKGNYGYTF | TGTGCCAGCAGCGTGGTAAGGGGCGGTAAGGGGAACTATGGCTACACCTTC
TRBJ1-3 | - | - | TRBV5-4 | CASSPTPSSGNTIYF | TGTGCCAGCAGCCCTACACCGAGCTCTGGAAACACCATATATTTT
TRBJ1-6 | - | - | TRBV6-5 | CASSYPGQLHF | TGTGCCAGCAGTTATCCGGGACAACTCCACTTT
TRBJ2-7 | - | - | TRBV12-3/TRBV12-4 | CASSFSPIYEQYF | TGTGCCAGCAGTTTCAGTCCGATATACGAGCAGTACTTC
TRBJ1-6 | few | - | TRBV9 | CASSVGQQNNSPLHF | TGTGCCAGCAGCGTTGGACAGCAAAATAATTCACCCCTCCACTTT
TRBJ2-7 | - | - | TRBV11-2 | CASSFPGQTYEQYF | TGTGCCAGCAGCTTTCCAGGACAGACCTACGAGCAGTACTTC
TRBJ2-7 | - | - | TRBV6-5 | CASSAGTGLEQYF | TGTGCCAGCAGCGCAGGGACGGGTCTCGAGCAGTACTTC
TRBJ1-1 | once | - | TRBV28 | CASSLPQDTEAFF | TGTGCCAGCAGTTTACCCCAGGACACTGAAGCTTTCTTT
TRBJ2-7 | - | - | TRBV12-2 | CASRRGRGAYEQYF | TGTGCAAGTCGCCGAGGGCGGGGCGCCTACGAGCAGTACTTC
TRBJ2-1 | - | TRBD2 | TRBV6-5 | CASGSGASYNEQFF | TGTGCCTCGGGTAGCGGGGCCTCCTACAATGAGCAGTTCTTC
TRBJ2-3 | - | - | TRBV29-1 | CSVEDRGGVTDTQYF | TGCAGCGTTGAAGATCGTGGGGGAGTAACAGATACGCAGTATTTT
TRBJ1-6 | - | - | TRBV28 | CASRKAGSNSPLHF | TGTGCCAGCCGCAAAGCGGGGAGCAATTCACCCCTCCACTTT
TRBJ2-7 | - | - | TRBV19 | CASTPTGAYYEQYF | TGTGCCAGTACCCCAACCGGGGCGTACTACGAGCAGTACTTC
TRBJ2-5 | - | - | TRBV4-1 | CASSQLTAQETQYF | TGCGCCAGCAGCCAATTAACGGCTCAGGAGACCCAGTACTTC
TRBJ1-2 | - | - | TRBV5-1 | CASSFDFSYKGYTF | TGCGCCAGCAGCTTTGACTTTTCCTATAAGGGCTACACCTTC
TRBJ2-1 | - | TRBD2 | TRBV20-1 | CSASGLVAPNGEQFF | TGCAGTGCTAGTGGACTAGTTGCCCCTAATGGTGAGCAGTTCTTC